Below, one T cell receptor (beta chain) is given with its context. Its antigen is undetermined. These data come from a study of T cell responses to AZD1222 COVID-19 vaccine. Across the study: Second doses were pooled across both intervals (about 4 or about 12 weeks). Findings and caveats of the study: There were mostly white British donors and more females than males, and clonal diversity was possibly underestimated. Spike-specific TCR breadth and depth were elevated following two AZD1222 doses.

This CDR3 comprises 13 residues. Looked up from germline, CDR1 is SGHNT and CDR2 is YENEEA. The V and J ends lost 5 bases and 4 bases respectively, with 11 bases between them. This table comes from immunoSEQ multiplex PCR, and its TCRdb copy is limited to in-frame clones, with some not included. The repertoire holds around 120,000 clones, with around 87% as singletons. Material: peripheral blood, obtained on day 0 of AZD1222 vaccination. This chain uses TRBV11-3 with TRBJ1-1; D might be TRBD1 (6 bases). The sequence was collected from an adult in good health. CDR3 in DNA: TGTGCCAGCAGCCCAACAGGGTCCACTGAAGCTTTCTTT. This sequence encodes CASSPTGSTEAFF.